Sequencing of this TCR beta chain was carried out in a study of cytomegalovirus exposure and HLA in healthy donors. The assay was immunoSEQ multiplex PCR, and TCRdb's table has in-frame clones only and misses some. In the table there are about 400,000 clones, roughly 88% of which are singletons. This clone was observed a few times. Its antigen is not identified. Study-wide results and caveats: The authors listed 150 to 200 TCR beta chains as cytomegalovirus-associated. Later, an analysis found that TCR clusters from the first cohort tended to co-occur in the 120 validation repertoires. It was reported that the classifier diagnosed cytomegalovirus status with high specificity and sensitivity in both the original and validation cohorts. The authors confirmed in vitro that a few CMV-associated chains were specific for CMV antigens.

The CDR3 runs to 12 residues. CDR1 SGHVS and CDR2 FQNEAQ come from the germline V gene. Between the trimmed V and J ends, which lost 5 bases and 8 bases, there was a span of 13 bases. The chain recombines TRBV7-8 with TRBJ2-7; D is possibly TRBD2 (5 bases). The source material was PBMCs. The source is a woman between 18 and 30 years old in good health and CMV-seronegative. The CDR3 loop reads CASSKGGGQQYF. In nucleotides, the CDR3 is TGTGCCAGCAGCAAGGGTGGCGGGCAGCAGTACTTC.